These 9 T cell receptor beta chains were sequenced from one sample in a study of early T cells in non-severe SARS-CoV-2 infection. TCRdb itself ran the 5' RACE reads through MiXCR, one entry per CDR3 protein. The sample lists roughly 80,000 distinct CDR3 sequences; around an eighth were seen once. Sequences were obtained from whole blood. Source of these receptors: an adult who was a healthcare worker with PCR-confirmed SARS-CoV-2 infection or an uninfected control (not recorded which).

The rearrangement joins TRBV6-6 to TRBJ2-4, with 7 positions matching TRBD1. V was pared by 7 bases and J by 3 bases, with 6 bases of the junction left unmatched. The CDR3 sequence is 14 residues long. In germline, CDR1 is MNHNY, CDR2 SVGAGI (reference sequence). Written as DNA, the CDR3 is TGTGCCAGCATTAAGGACAGGCGCAAAAACATTCAGTACTTC. It encodes CASIKDRRKNIQYF.

There are many counts of this clonotype. The rearrangement links TRBV7-2 to TRBJ2-2; D is ambiguous. Germline CDR1 and CDR2: SGHTA and FQGNSA. This CDR3 contains 14 residues. V was pared by 6 bases and J by 5 bases, with 13 bases between. This CDR3 reads CASRNGFGTGELFF. CDR3 in DNA: TGTGCCAGCAGAAACGGGTTTGGGACCGGGGAGCTGTTTTTT. The full variable domain, rest sourced from reference TRBV7-2 and TRBJ2-2, is GAGVSQSPSNKVTEKGKDVELRCDPISGHTALYWYRQSLGQGLEFLIYFQGNSAPDKSGLPSDRFSAERTGGSVSTLTIQRTQQEDSAVYLCASRNGFGTGELFFGEGSRLTVL.

This clonotype has more than one count but fewer than ten. The J gene is TRBJ1-5, the V gene TRBV7-9; 7 bases match TRBD1. CDR3 length: 15 residues. Germline V CDR1 and CDR2: SEHNR, FQNEAQ (reference sequence). V gave up 5 bases and J gave up 3 bases; unmatched junction bases: 7. CDR3 protein: CASSGGQSHNQPQHF. The CDR3 nucleotides are TGTGCCAGCAGCGGGGGACAGAGCCACAATCAGCCCCAGCATTTT.

As for this clonotype: Possible read error: a much larger clone is one base away. This rearrangement joins TRBV7-9 to TRBJ2-2; 7 bases fit TRBD2. The trim removed 5 bases at V and 5 bases at J, leaving 8 bases unmatched. This CDR3 has 15 residues. Per the germline V gene, CDR1 is SEHNR and CDR2 is FQNEAQ (reference sequence). Here the CDR3 DNA reads TGTGCCAGCAGCACCTTGACTAGCTGGACCGGGGAGCTGTTTTTT. Its protein product is CASSTLTSWTGELFF.

The sample holds many counts of this clonotype. The CDR3 coding sequence is TGTGCCAGCAGCTCCTTTAGCGGGAAAACAGATACGCAGTATTTT. It is translated as CASSSFSGKTDTQYF. V usage is TRBV7-3 and J usage is TRBJ2-3, with 8 bases lining up with TRBD2. In germline, CDR1 is SGHTA, CDR2 FQGTGA. Trimming removed 4 bases from V and 3 bases from J; junction bases left unmatched: 6. The CDR3 loop spans 15 amino acids.

This clonotype has just a few counts. This chain connects TRBV27 to TRBJ2-5; either TRBD1 or TRBD2 may fit D (6 bases each). Between the trimmed V and J ends, which lost 3 bases and 1 base, there was a span of 9 bases. The germline V gene has CDR1 MNHEY and CDR2 SMNVEV (reference sequence). CDR3 length: 14 residues. This CDR3 reads CASSFWGAQETQYF. CDR3 in DNA: TGTGCCAGCAGTTTTTGGGGGGCCCAAGAGACCCAGTACTTC.

There are a few counts of this clonotype. The V call is TRBV3-1, the J call TRBJ2-4; unclear D gene. The CDR3 extends over 14 amino acids. V was pared by 2 bases and J by 9 bases, with 14 bases between. Germline V gives CDR1 LGHDT, CDR2 YNNKEL (reference sequence). The CDR3 sequence is CASSQMPYRGIQYF. As DNA, the CDR3 is TGTGCCAGCAGCCAAATGCCCTATAGAGGCATTCAGTACTTC.

There are many counts of this clonotype. The rearrangement uses TRBV6-1 and TRBJ2-7; the match to TRBD1 covers 9 bases. Trimming took 5 bases from V and 2 from J; bases not matched to a gene: 4. CDR1 and CDR2 from the germline V gene are MNHNS and SASEGT. The CDR3 has 14 residues. The CDR3 here is CASSPGTGPYEQYF. CDR3 nucleotides: TGTGCCAGCAGTCCCGGGACAGGGCCCTACGAGCAGTACTTC.

In its sample, this clonotype was seen a few times. The chain recombines TRBV29-1 with TRBJ2-5; TRBD1 might be the D (5 bases). Looked up from germline, CDR1 is SQVTM and CDR2 is ANQGSEA. The CDR3 sequence is 13 residues long. The ends were cut back, 3 bases at V and 5 bases at J, with 13 bases in the middle. The CDR3 sequence: CSVDSQGGETQYF. The CDR3 DNA reads TGCAGCGTTGATAGCCAGGGTGGTGAGACCCAGTACTTC.